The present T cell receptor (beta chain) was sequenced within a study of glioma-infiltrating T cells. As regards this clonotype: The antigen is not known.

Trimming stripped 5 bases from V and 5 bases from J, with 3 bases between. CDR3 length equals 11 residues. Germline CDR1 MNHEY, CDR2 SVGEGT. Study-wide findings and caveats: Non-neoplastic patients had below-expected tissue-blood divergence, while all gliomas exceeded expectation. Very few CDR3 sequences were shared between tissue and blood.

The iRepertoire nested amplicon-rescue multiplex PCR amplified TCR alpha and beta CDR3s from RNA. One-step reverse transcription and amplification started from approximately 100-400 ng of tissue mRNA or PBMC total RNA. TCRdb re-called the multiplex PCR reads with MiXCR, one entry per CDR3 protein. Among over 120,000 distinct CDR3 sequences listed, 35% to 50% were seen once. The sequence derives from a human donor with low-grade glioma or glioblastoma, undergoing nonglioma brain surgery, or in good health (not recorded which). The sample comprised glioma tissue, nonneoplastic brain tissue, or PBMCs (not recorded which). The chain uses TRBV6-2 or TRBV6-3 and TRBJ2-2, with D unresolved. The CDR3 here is CASSQTGELFF. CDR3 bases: TGTGCCAGCAGTCAGACCGGGGAGCTGTTTTTT.